This T cell receptor beta chain was captured in a study of T-cell memory formation after mild COVID-19. Study as a whole: TCR clusters mostly belonged to single donors.

In this sample, this clonotype turned up many times. Its cognate antigen is unknown. Study outcomes and limitations: From day 15 to 85, contracting clones were balanced between CD4 and CD8, whereas later expanders leaned toward CD4+. The authors left the SARS-CoV-2 specificity of second-wave clones peaking on day 37 unconfirmed.

This CDR3 contains 13 residues. V gave up 2 bases and J gave up 3 bases, with 7 bases separating them. Germline assignment: CDR1 SEHNR and CDR2 FQNEAQ (reference sequence). MiXCR, run by TCRdb on the 5' RACE reads, gives a single entry per CDR3 protein. The sample holds some 300,000 distinct CDR3 sequences, around 19% seen once. The sequencing sample was made of PBMCs or a T cell subset sorted from them (not recorded which). The V gene is TRBV7-9, the J gene TRBJ2-5; maybe TRBD1 (5 bases). The origin of this receptor is a man between 18 and 35 years old who had mild COVID-19 (a few samples of this study predate the infection). Cell type and time point are not known. The CDR3, as DNA: TGTGCCAGCAGCTTATGGGGCGAAGAGACCCAGTACTTC. As protein: CASSLWGEETQYF.